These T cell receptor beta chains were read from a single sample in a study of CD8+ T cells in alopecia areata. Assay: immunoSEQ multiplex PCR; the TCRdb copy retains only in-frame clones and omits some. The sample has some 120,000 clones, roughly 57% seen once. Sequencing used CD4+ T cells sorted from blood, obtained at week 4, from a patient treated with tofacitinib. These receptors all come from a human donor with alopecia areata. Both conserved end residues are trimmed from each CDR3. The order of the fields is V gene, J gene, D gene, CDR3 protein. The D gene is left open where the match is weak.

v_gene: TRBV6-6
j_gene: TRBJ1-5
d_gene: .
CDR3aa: ASTSSNQPQH

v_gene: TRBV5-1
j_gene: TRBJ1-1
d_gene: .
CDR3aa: ASKEGMNTEAF

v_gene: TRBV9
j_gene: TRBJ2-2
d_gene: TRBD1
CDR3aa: ASSFGTGFVGELF

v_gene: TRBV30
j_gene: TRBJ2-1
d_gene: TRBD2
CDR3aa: AWRYSGRAGNEQF

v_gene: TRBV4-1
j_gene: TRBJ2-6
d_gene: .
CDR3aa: ASSQSIYRSGANVLT

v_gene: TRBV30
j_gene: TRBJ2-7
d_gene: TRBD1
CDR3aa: AWTGGSYEQY

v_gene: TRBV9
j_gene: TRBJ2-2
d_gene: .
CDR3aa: ASSVVGKAGELF

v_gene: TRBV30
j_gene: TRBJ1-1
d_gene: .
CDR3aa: AWTGELNTEAF

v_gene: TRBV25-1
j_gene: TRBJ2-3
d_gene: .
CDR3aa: ASQMRGSTDTQY

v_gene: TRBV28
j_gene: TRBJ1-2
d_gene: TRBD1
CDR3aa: ASSRDREGYT

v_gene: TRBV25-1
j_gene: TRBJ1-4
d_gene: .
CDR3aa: ASSDARISEKLF

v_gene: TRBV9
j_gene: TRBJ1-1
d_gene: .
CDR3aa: ASSFGPGDTEAF

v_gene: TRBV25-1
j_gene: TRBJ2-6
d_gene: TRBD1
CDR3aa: ASSLGQGTSGANVLT

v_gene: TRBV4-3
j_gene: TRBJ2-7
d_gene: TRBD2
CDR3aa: ASSQGRPGGGIHYEQY

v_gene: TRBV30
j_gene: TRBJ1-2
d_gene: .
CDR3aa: AWSSSYLINYGYT

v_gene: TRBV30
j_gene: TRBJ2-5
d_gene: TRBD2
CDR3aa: AWSGLAERETQY

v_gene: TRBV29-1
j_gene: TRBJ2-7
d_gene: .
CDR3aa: SVGTYEQY

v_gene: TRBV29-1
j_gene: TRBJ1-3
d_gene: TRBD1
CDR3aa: SAGQGGAGNTIY

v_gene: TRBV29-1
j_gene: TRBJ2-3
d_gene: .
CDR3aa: SVENRQLDTQY

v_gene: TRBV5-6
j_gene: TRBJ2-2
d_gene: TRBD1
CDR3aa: ASSFYRGRITGELF

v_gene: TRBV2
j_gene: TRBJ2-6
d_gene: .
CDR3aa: ASSDWGAQGANVLT

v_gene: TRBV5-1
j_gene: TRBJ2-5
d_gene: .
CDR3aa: ASSSSLQETQY

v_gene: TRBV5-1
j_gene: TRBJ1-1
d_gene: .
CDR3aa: ASSLEWDTEAF

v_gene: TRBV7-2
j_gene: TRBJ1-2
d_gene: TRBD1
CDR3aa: ASSLKTGQGFGYT

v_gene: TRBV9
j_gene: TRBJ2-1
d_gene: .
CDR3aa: ASSARGHEQF

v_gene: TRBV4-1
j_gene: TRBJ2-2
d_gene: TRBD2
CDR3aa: ASSARERGTGELF

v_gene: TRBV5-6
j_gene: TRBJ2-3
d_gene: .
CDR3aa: ASSLQGNADTQY

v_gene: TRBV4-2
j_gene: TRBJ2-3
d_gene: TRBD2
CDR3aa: ASSQEDSGVMYTQY